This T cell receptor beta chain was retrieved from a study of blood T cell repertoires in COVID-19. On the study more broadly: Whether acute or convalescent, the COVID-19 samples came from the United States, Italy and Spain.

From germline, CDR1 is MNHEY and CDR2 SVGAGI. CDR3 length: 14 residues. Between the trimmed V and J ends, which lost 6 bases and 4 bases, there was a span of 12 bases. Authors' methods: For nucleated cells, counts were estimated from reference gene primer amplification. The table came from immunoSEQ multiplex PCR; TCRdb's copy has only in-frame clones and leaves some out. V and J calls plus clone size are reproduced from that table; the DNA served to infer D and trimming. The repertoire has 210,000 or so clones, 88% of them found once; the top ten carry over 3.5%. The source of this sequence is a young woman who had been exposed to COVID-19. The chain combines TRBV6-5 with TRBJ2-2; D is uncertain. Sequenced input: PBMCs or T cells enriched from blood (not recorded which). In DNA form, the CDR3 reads TGTGCCAGCAGGCTAAACCCGAGCACCGGGGAGCTGTTTTTT. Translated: CASRLNPSTGELFF.